These 20 T cell receptor beta chains originate from one sample sequenced in a study of glioma-infiltrating T cells after dendritic cell vaccination. The time point denotes: after dendritic cell vaccination, including at tumor progression/relapse. Produced via immunoSEQ multiplex PCR; TCRdb's table is partial and in-frame only. The sample has around 87,000 clones, 75% to 90% seen once. Sequencing was performed on blood, taken after dendritic cell vaccination. Receptor source: a human donor with glioblastoma.

The chain is built from TRBV7-2 and TRBJ1-6; maybe TRBD1 (6 bases). Germline CDR1 is SGHTA and CDR2 is FQGNSA. V was clipped by 5 bases and J by 10 bases, with 18 bases between them. The CDR3 covers 15 residues. The CDR3 loop is CASSPSGQLGSPLHF. Written as DNA, the CDR3 is TGTGCCAGCAGCCCAAGCGGACAGTTAGGATCACCCCTCCACTTT.

This clone was found a few times. Relative to the germline gene, one junction end is altered; a read error may explain this. The V gene is TRBV6-1, the J gene TRBJ1-4; D is undetermined. CDR3 length: 16 amino acids. Germline CDR1 MNHNS, CDR2 SASEGT. CDR3 protein: CASSELPGDGNQKLFF. Here the CDR3 DNA reads TGTGCCAGCAGTGAACTTCCGGGAGACGGTAATCAAAAACTGTTTTTT.

The chain combines TRBV30 with TRBJ2-4; no clear D gene. The CDR3 is 16 amino acids. CDR1 is GTSNPN and CDR2 is SVGIG in the germline V gene (reference sequence). V shed 0 bases and J shed 0 bases, with 12 bases lying between them. CDR3 sequence (DNA): TGTGCCTGGAGTGTAGGAGAGTTTATAGCCAAAAACATTCAGTACTTC. Its translation: CAWSVGEFIAKNIQYF.

The CDR3, as DNA: TGTGCCAGCACCGACCAGGGTCATCTCGGGGATACGCAGTATTTT. This encodes CASTDQGHLGDTQYF. The rearrangement uses TRBV6-6 and TRBJ2-3; D is perhaps TRBD1 (5 bases). Germline CDR1 is MNHNY and CDR2 is SVGAGI (reference sequence). The CDR3 sequence is 15 residues long. Trimming removed 7 bases at V and 6 bases at J, with 20 bases between.

The chain combines TRBV7-2 with TRBJ1-2; 9 bases are shared with TRBD1. V shed 5 bases and J 5 bases; nucleotides not matched to a gene: 6. Looked up from germline, CDR1 is SGHTA and CDR2 is FQGNSA. The CDR3 runs to 14 residues. The CDR3 coding sequence is TGTGCCAGCAGCATGACAGGGGGTTTATATGGCTACACCTTC. Protein product: CASSMTGGLYGYTF. The full variable domain, its missing parts supplied by reference TRBV7-2 and TRBJ1-2, is GAGVSQSPSNKVTEKGKDVELRCDPISGHTALYWYRQSLGQGLEFLIYFQGNSAPDKSGLPSDRFSAERTGGSVSTLTIQRTQQEDSAVYLCASSMTGGLYGYTFGSGTRLTVV.

This sequence joins TRBV15 and TRBJ2-1, with TRBD1 as a possible D gene (5 bases). The germline gives CDR1 LNHNV, CDR2 YYDKDF (reference sequence). The CDR3 spans 13 residues. V shed 5 bases and J shed 8 bases, with 13 bases lying between them. This CDR3 reads CATSGWIGDEQFF. CDR3 nucleotide sequence: TGTGCCACCAGCGGATGGATAGGGGATGAGCAGTTCTTC.

This chain joins TRBV2 and TRBJ1-6; no clear D. The CDR3 consists of 14 residues. Germline CDR1 is SNHLY and CDR2 is FYNNEI. V dropped 2 bases and J dropped 4 bases, with 6 bases sitting between them. CDR3 coding DNA: TGTGCCAGCAGTGAAACAGTTTATAATTCACCCCTCCACTTT. Its protein is CASSETVYNSPLHF.

The genes are TRBV12-5 and TRBJ1-2; D may be TRBD1 (6 bases). Trimming removed 1 base at V and 7 bases at J, with 13 bases between. Germline assignment: CDR1 LGHNT and CDR2 FRNRAP. This CDR3 is built from 14 residues. The CDR3 DNA sequence: TGTGCTAGTGGTTTGGCCCAACGGACAGCTGGCTACACCTTC. As protein: CASGLAQRTAGYTF. Looking up the rest from reference TRBV12-5 and TRBJ1-2 gives the full variable domain: DARVTQTPRHKVTEMGQEVTMRCQPILGHNTVFWYRQTMMQGLELLAYFRNRAPLDDSGMPKDRFSAEMPDATLATLKIQPSEPRDSAVYFCASGLAQRTAGYTFGSGTRLTVV.

The CDR3 sequence: CASSEAYGSGYTF. In DNA, the CDR3 is TGTGCCAGCAGTGAAGCCTACGGGAGTGGCTACACCTTC. The gene calls are TRBV25-1 and TRBJ1-2; D not resolved. Germline V gene data show CDR1 as MGHDK and CDR2 as SYGVNS. V lost 2 bases to trimming and J lost 7 bases, with 11 bases between them. This CDR3 comprises 13 residues.

The rearrangement joins TRBV4-2 to TRBJ2-5; 9 nucleotides agree with TRBD2. Germline lookup yields CDR1 LGHNA and CDR2 YNFKEQ. The CDR3 runs to 16 residues. Trimming took 0 bases from V and 3 from J; bases not matched to a gene: 5. The CDR3 sequence is CASSQDTSGLKETQYF. CDR3 nucleotides: TGTGCCAGCAGCCAAGATACTAGCGGGCTCAAAGAGACCCAGTACTTC.

The genes are TRBV7-2 and TRBJ2-7; D call uncertain. Germline V CDR1 and CDR2: SGHTA, FQGNSA. Trimming removed 2 bases from V and 0 bases from J, with 5 bases in between. There are 13 residues in the CDR3. CDR3 coding DNA: TGTGCCAGCAGCTTATGGGCCTCCTACGAGCAGTACTTC. Translation: CASSLWASYEQYF.

The chain has TRBV2 and TRBJ1-5, with 9 bases aligning to TRBD1. This CDR3 is 14 amino acids long. Trimming took 3 bases from V and 7 from J; bases not matched to a gene: 4. The germline gives CDR1 SNHLY, CDR2 FYNNEI. CDR3 bases: TGTGCCAGCAGTGACCTAGACAGGGGGCAGCCCCAGCATTTT. Amino acid sequence: CASSDLDRGQPQHF. Using reference TRBV2 and TRBJ1-5 for the parts outside the CDR3, the full variable domain is EPEVTQTPSHQVTQMGQEVILRCVPISNHLYFYWYRQILGQKVEFLVSFYNNEISEKSEIFDDQFSVERPDGSNFTLKIRSTKLEDSAMYFCASSDLDRGQPQHFGDGTRLSIL.

This clone was observed a single time. The chain carries TRBV4-2 and TRBJ2-1, with D perhaps matching TRBD2 (6 bases). CDR3 length: 16 amino acids. Trimming took 1 base from V and 0 from J, leaving 10 bases between them. Per the germline V gene, CDR1 is LGHNA and CDR2 is YNFKEQ. The CDR3 loop is CASSQAGENSYNEQFF. Written as DNA, the CDR3 is TGTGCCAGCAGCCAAGCGGGGGAGAACTCCTACAATGAGCAGTTCTTC.

The genes are TRBV11-1 and TRBJ1-2; 10 bases fit TRBD1. J gave up 8 bases and V 5 bases, and 5 bases lay outside the gene matches. The CDR3 sequence is 13 residues long. CDR1 and CDR2 (germline): SGHAT, FQDESV (reference sequence). Here the CDR3 reads CASSGTGAKGYTF. The CDR3 region has the DNA TGTGCCAGCAGCGGGACAGGGGCGAAGGGCTACACCTTC.

This clone occurred a few times. In DNA form, the CDR3 reads TGTGCCAGCAGCTTGGGGACACCGAAGCACTATGGCTACACCTTC. Amino acids: CASSLGTPKHYGYTF. The V gene is TRBV5-6, the J gene TRBJ1-2, with D possibly TRBD1 on 5 matching bases. Germline V gene data show CDR1 as SGHDT and CDR2 as YYEEEE. Deletions cut 0 bases from V and 3 bases from J, with 12 bases between. The CDR3 length is 15 residues.

J is TRBJ2-3 and V is TRBV6-6, with TRBD1 matching 7 bases. CDR3 length: 16 residues. Per the germline V gene, CDR1 is MNHNY and CDR2 is SVGAGI (reference sequence). The V and J ends lost 0 bases and 4 bases, in that order; junction bases with no gene match: 7. The CDR3 loop is CASSYSTGRFADTQYF. The CDR3 DNA follows: TGTGCCAGCAGTTACTCGACAGGGAGATTTGCAGATACGCAGTATTTT.

This clone was observed a single time. Here the CDR3 DNA reads TGTGCCAGCAGCCAAGCGACGCTCGGGGGCAATGAGCAGTTCTTC. Protein: CASSQATLGGNEQFF. This sequence joins TRBV4-2 and TRBJ2-1; perhaps TRBD2 as D (6 bases). V dropped 1 base and J dropped 6 bases, with 13 bases sitting between them. Germline-derived CDR1 and CDR2 are LGHNA and YNFKEQ. This CDR3 spans 15 amino acids.

This clone is a singleton in its sample. This chain connects TRBV5-1 to TRBJ2-7; 7 bases line up with TRBD2. J was trimmed by 6 bases and V by 0 bases; bases with no gene match: 9. The CDR3 has 15 amino acids. Looked up from germline, CDR1 is SGHRS and CDR2 is YFSETQ. For the CDR3, the DNA is TGCGCCAGCAGCTTGGTAGGAGATTCGGGAGGCGAGCAGTACTTC. This gives the protein CASSLVGDSGGEQYF.

This clone was seen just once. V gene TRBV7-9 combines with J gene TRBJ2-3; 7 bases line up with TRBD1. V lost 11 bases and J lost 3; bases outside the gene matches: 5. This CDR3 has 12 residues. Germline V CDR1 and CDR2: SEHNR, FQNEAQ (reference sequence). CDR3 amino acids: CASQQGTDTQYF. The CDR3 DNA follows: TGTGCCTCGCAACAGGGGACAGATACGCAGTATTTT.

The gene calls are TRBV7-2 and TRBJ1-2; TRBD1 is a possible D gene (5 bases). CDR1 SGHTA and CDR2 FQGNSA come from the germline V gene. The CDR3 loop spans 15 amino acids. V lost 1 base and J 4 bases, leaving 13 bases between the germline ends. The CDR3, as DNA: TGTGCCAGCAGCTTAGGGGGGGAGGGAGTCTATGGCTACACCTTC. Amino acids: CASSLGGEGVYGYTF.